The 8 T cell receptor beta chains below come from one sample, sequenced in a study of shared clonotypes between healthy human individuals. Produced via immunoSEQ multiplex PCR; TCRdb's table is partial and in-frame only. The sample has roughly 2 million clones; approximately 95% are singletons. Source material: naive CD4+ T cells sorted from blood. The subset here: CD45RA+ positively selected. The origin of the receptors is a man younger than 35 in good health.

The V and J genes are TRBV12-5 and TRBJ1-1; perhaps TRBD1 as D (5 bases). The CDR3 sequence is 19 residues long. The germline V gene has CDR1 LGHNT and CDR2 FRNRAP. Trimming took off 6 bases at V and 0 bases at J, with 26 bases between the two ends. The CDR3: CASGPPAWTDTKLNTEAFF. The CDR3 coding sequence is TGTGCTAGTGGACCCCCAGCGTGGACGGACACTAAATTGAACACTGAAGCTTTCTTT.

V gene TRBV15 combines with J gene TRBJ2-5; D gene uncertain. The germline V gene has CDR1 LNHNV and CDR2 YYDKDF (reference sequence). CDR3 length equals 15 residues. Trimming stripped 0 bases from V and 0 bases from J, with 8 bases between. CDR3 nucleotide sequence: TGTGCCACCAGCAGAGATGGTACAGACCAAGAGACCCAGTACTTC. It encodes CATSRDGTDQETQYF. The complete variable domain, with remaining parts taken from reference TRBV15 and TRBJ2-5, reads DAMVIQNPRYQVTQFGKPVTLSCSQTLNHNVMYWYQQKSSQAPKLLFHYYDKDFNNEADTPDNFQSRRPNTSFCFLDIRSPGLGDTAMYLCATSRDGTDQETQYFGPGTRLLVL.

V usage is TRBV4-1 and J usage is TRBJ1-1, with D tentatively TRBD1 (5 bases). Trimming pared 4 bases from V and 4 bases from J, leaving 16 bases between. The germline V gene has CDR1 MGHRA and CDR2 YSYEKL. The CDR3 is 15 residues long. The CDR3 spells CASSPLGGTGTEAFF. The CDR3 DNA reads TGCGCCAGCAGCCCCCTCGGAGGGACTGGCACTGAAGCTTTCTTT.

The chain couples TRBV6-1 to TRBJ2-1; 8 bases are shared with TRBD1. The V gene end was trimmed by 6 bases and the J gene end by 2 bases; junction bases not matched to a gene: 6. Germline-derived CDR1 and CDR2 are MNHNS and SASEGT. CDR3 length: 15 amino acids. CDR3 region: CASRSTGGPYNEQFF. The CDR3 coding sequence is TGTGCCAGCAGATCCACAGGGGGTCCCTACAATGAGCAGTTCTTC.

The genes are TRBV5-4 and TRBJ2-7; D is unresolved. The CDR3 covers 12 residues. Trimming removed 2 bases from V and 0 bases from J, with 3 bases in between. Germline loops: CDR1 SGHNT, CDR2 YYREEE (reference sequence). CDR3 loop: CASSFLSYEQYF. The CDR3 nucleotides are TGTGCCAGCAGCTTCCTCTCCTACGAGCAGTACTTC.

The rearrangement uses TRBV7-9 and TRBJ1-2; D is unresolved. This CDR3 is 14 amino acids long. Trimming removed 0 bases from V and 1 base from J, with 6 bases in between. CDR1 and CDR2 from the germline V gene are SEHNR and FQNEAQ (reference sequence). CDR3 in amino acids: CASSLAAVNYGYTF. CDR3 nucleotide sequence: TGTGCCAGCAGCTTAGCGGCGGTTAACTATGGCTACACCTTC.

This clone has only one observation. At one end, the junction sequence differs from germline, possibly due to a read error. The chain combines TRBV19 with TRBJ1-4; 10 bases line up with TRBD1. The CDR3 has 13 amino acids. Germline V gives CDR1 LNHDA, CDR2 SQIVND (reference sequence). CDR3 sequence (DNA): TGTGCCAGTAGTATGTCCATGGGACAGGGGTGGATTTTT. It is translated as CASSMSMGQGWIF.

This sequence joins TRBV5-6 and TRBJ2-7, with D hard to call. Trimming pared 2 bases from V and 2 bases from J, leaving 14 bases between. The CDR3 has 15 residues. Germline V lookup: CDR1 SGHDT, CDR2 YYEEEE. CDR3 nucleotides: TGTGCCAGCAGCTTTAGGGCGAGTTCCGCCTACGAGCAGTACTTC. This translates into CASSFRASSAYEQYF.